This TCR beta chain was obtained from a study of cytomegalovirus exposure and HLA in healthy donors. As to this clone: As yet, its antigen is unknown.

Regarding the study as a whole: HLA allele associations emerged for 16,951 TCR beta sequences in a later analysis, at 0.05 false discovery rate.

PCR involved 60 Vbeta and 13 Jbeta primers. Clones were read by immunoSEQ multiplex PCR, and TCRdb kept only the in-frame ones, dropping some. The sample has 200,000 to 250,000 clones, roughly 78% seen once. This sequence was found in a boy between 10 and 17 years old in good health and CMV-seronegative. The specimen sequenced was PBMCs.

CDR3 in amino acids: CASSPRGRAHGYTF. CDR3 coding DNA: TGCGCCAGCAGCCCCCGTGGCAGGGCGCATGGCTACACCTTC. V is TRBV5-1 and J is TRBJ1-2, with D maybe TRBD1 (5 bases). Trimming stripped 4 bases from V and 6 bases from J, with 16 bases between. Germline assignment: CDR1 SGHRS and CDR2 YFSETQ. This CDR3 region has 14 residues.